What follows are 8 T cell receptor beta chains derived from one specimen sequenced in a study of response to subunit inactivated influenza vaccine. TCRdb recomputed calls from the RT-PCR reads with MiXCR, one row per CDR3 protein. This table has about 570,000 distinct CDR3 sequences, roughly 12% appearing once. This sample was shared with a second study, whose subject was T cells expressing NK-cell markers. This second study notes: What made the TCR beta cDNA was 5'RACE template switching with UMIs.

Here the sequenced sample was PBMCs from blood, taken on the day of vaccination. Every receptor here comes from a man aged 45 to 65 who received an inactivated influenza vaccine.

This clonotype has a handful of counts. The J gene is TRBJ1-5, the V gene TRBV5-5; maybe TRBD1 (5 bases). This CDR3 is built from 13 residues. Germline CDR1 SGHKS, CDR2 YYEKEE (reference sequence). Trimming left V 4 bases short and J 9 bases short, with 14 bases between. The CDR3 DNA sequence: TGTGCCAGCAGCCTTTGGGGGTCGGGGCCCCAGCATTTT. It encodes CASSLWGSGPQHF.

The CDR3 bases are TGTGCCAGCAGTCTCGGAGCTAGCGGGAATGAGCAGTTCTTC. Amino acid sequence: CASSLGASGNEQFF. The chain links TRBV7-2 to TRBJ2-1; 8 bases fit TRBD2. CDR3 size: 14 residues. J was trimmed by 7 bases and V by 6 bases; bases with no gene match: 8. CDR1 SGHTA and CDR2 FQGNSA come from the germline V gene.

This clonotype was picked up many times. The chain links TRBV28 to TRBJ1-5; possibly TRBD1 for D (6 bases). CDR3 length: 18 amino acids. The V gene's germline CDR1 is MDHEN and CDR2 SYDVKM. Trimming stripped 6 bases from V and 5 bases from J, with 26 bases between. This CDR3 is CASRPAGGALGGYQPQHF. The CDR3 nucleotides are TGTGCCAGCAGACCCGCCGGGGGGGCGCTAGGGGGATATCAGCCCCAGCATTTT.

The chain employs TRBV2 and TRBJ1-5; possible D gene TRBD1, 6 bases. Between the trimmed V and J ends, which lost 7 bases and 1 base, there was a span of 11 bases. Germline CDR1 SNHLY, CDR2 FYNNEI. The CDR3 consists of 14 residues. As DNA, the CDR3 is TGTGCCAGCAATGGGGGCAGCAGCAATCAGCCCCAGCATTTT. It translates to CASNGGSSNQPQHF.

In its sample, this clonotype was seen a few times. The chain uses TRBV7-2 and TRBJ2-1; 9 positions agree with TRBD2. This CDR3 spans 16 amino acids. V was pared by 3 bases and J by 7 bases, with 10 bases of the junction left unmatched. Germline V gene lookup returns CDR1 SGHTA and CDR2 FQGNSA. The CDR3 protein is CASSLAASGNFNEQFF. CDR3 in DNA: TGTGCCAGCAGCTTGGCGGCTAGCGGGAACTTTAATGAGCAGTTCTTC. The full variable domain, its missing parts supplied by reference TRBV7-2 and TRBJ2-1, is GAGVSQSPSNKVTEKGKDVELRCDPISGHTALYWYRQSLGQGLEFLIYFQGNSAPDKSGLPSDRFSAERTGGSVSTLTIQRTQQEDSAVYLCASSLAASGNFNEQFFGPGTRLTVL.

V usage is TRBV4-3 and J usage is TRBJ1-4; 9 bases line up with TRBD1. Germline-derived CDR1 and CDR2 are LGHNA and YSLEER. After removal of 5 bases from V and 8 bases from J, the junction contained 9 bases not matched to a gene. The CDR3 sequence is 15 residues long. For the CDR3, the DNA is TGCGCCAGCAGCGAACAGGGGGCAGGGTTAGAAAAACTGTTTTTT. The encoded protein is CASSEQGAGLEKLFF.

CDR3 sequence: CSARSEARVDIQYF. The CDR3 region has the DNA TGCAGTGCTAGATCGGAGGCGCGTGTGGACATTCAGTACTTC. This rearrangement joins TRBV20-1 to TRBJ2-4; possibly TRBD2 for D (5 bases). Deletions cut 2 bases from V and 8 bases from J, with 16 bases between. This CDR3 spans 14 amino acids. Germline CDR1 reads DFQATT; CDR2 reads SNEGSKA (reference sequence).

This clonotype was observed a few times. The chain has TRBV12-3 or TRBV12-4 and TRBJ2-1, with 7 bases matching TRBD1. CDR3 length: 14 amino acids. Germline trimming cut 5 bases from V and 4 bases from J; bases unmatched to any gene: 5. The CDR3 nucleotides read TGTGCCAGCAGTCCGGGACAGTATTACAATGAGCAGTTCTTC. Residues: CASSPGQYYNEQFF.